This TCR beta chain was sequenced for a study of CD8+ T cells in alopecia areata. Treatment described: oral pan-JAK inhibitor, 5-10 mg twice daily. Extraction of RNA preceded its reverse transcription into cDNA, which served as the sequencing template. The assay was immunoSEQ multiplex PCR, and TCRdb's table has in-frame clones only and misses some. The sample gives tens of thousands of clones, around 71% of which show up once; about 21% is in the top ten. The CDR3 length is 12 residues. V was trimmed by 3 bases and J by 8 bases, leaving 11 bases between them. Germline CDR1 reads SQVTM; CDR2 reads ANQGSEA. This clone was counted a few times.

The receptor's source is a human donor with alopecia areata. The chain recombines TRBV29-1 with TRBJ2-4, with D perhaps matching TRBD1 or TRBD2 (6 bases each). The specimen was CD8+ T cells sorted from blood, collected at week 4, from a patient treated with tofacitinib. CDR3 amino acids: CSVDVRGDIQYF. CDR3 DNA: TGCAGCGTTGATGTGAGGGGGGACATTCAGTACTTC.